The subject of this entry is one T cell receptor (beta chain). This sample is part of a study of blood T cell repertoires in COVID-19. Study overall: Sites across the United States, Italy and Spain contributed samples from acute and convalescent COVID-19.

V lost 6 bases to trimming and J lost 2 bases, with 24 bases between them. Germline lookup yields CDR1 KGHSH and CDR2 LQKENI. CDR3 length equals 18 residues. How the authors handled the data: Scientists estimated how many nucleated cells there were by amplifying reference gene primers. Generated by immunoSEQ multiplex PCR, the TCRdb table keeps only in-frame clones and is missing some. V and J calls plus clone size are reproduced from that table; the DNA served to infer D and trimming. The sample consists of 250,000 or so clones, 86% of them appearing once. Sequenced sample: peripheral blood. This chain joins TRBV18 and TRBJ2-3; D is ambiguous. This TCR was recovered from a man in his sixties with acute or convalescent COVID-19. CDR3 nucleotides: TGTGCCAGCTCGCCCCATTACGAAGTAAGAGAAAACACAGATACGCAGTATTTT. This encodes CASSPHYEVRENTDTQYF. Variable domain in full (rest from reference TRBV18 and TRBJ2-3): NAGVMQNPRHLVRRRGQEARLRCSPMKGHSHVYWYRQLPEEGLKFMVYLQKENIIDESGMPKERFSAEFPKEGPSILRIQQVVRGDSAAYFCASSPHYEVRENTDTQYFGPGTRLTVL.